The 9 T cell receptor beta chains in this list originate from one sample, sequenced in a study of blood T cell repertoires in COVID-19. Libraries were prepared by immunoSEQ multiplex PCR; TCRdb keeps only in-frame clonotypes and omits some of them. Of 70,000 to 80,000 clones listed, around 85% were seen once; the top ten hold roughly 32%. Sequencing input: peripheral blood. Source of these receptors: a woman of 80 years or more with active or convalescent COVID-19.

J is TRBJ2-1 and V is TRBV15; 11 bases agree with TRBD2. Germline loops: CDR1 LNHNV, CDR2 YYDKDF (reference sequence). V dropped 6 bases and J dropped 6; count of bases not matched to a gene: 7. The CDR3 consists of 15 residues. Written as DNA, the CDR3 is TGTGCCACCAGTCGGCTAGCGGGGGGACTCAATGAGCAGTTCTTC. Translating gives CATSRLAGGLNEQFF.

The chain joins TRBV6-5 to TRBJ1-3; TRBD1 aligns across 8 bases. With 6 bases clipped from V and 4 bases from J, the junction kept 8 bases outside the gene matches. Germline-derived CDR1 and CDR2 are MNHEY and SVGAGI. This CDR3 spans 15 amino acids. CDR3 loop: CASREDRELGNTIYF. In DNA, the CDR3 is TGTGCCAGCAGAGAGGACAGGGAGCTCGGAAACACCATATATTTT.

The chain employs TRBV5-4 and TRBJ1-1; D possibly corresponds to TRBD1 (5 bases). V shed 4 bases and J shed 6 bases, with 13 bases lying between them. The CDR3 extends over 13 amino acids. Germline V gene data show CDR1 as SGHNT and CDR2 as YYREEE (reference sequence). CDR3 nucleotides: TGTGCCAGCAGCATCGACAGTCTTGCTGAAGCTTTCTTT. Protein: CASSIDSLAEAFF.

The chain employs TRBV18 and TRBJ1-1; the D gene is possibly TRBD1 (6 bases). Trimming cost V 1 base and J 1 base, with 16 bases left between them. CDR1 is KGHSH, CDR2 LQKENI, per germline. This CDR3 has 17 residues. CDR3 loop: CASSPRTTLQGNTEAFF. For the CDR3, the DNA is TGTGCCAGCTCACCACGAACAACACTACAGGGGAACACTGAAGCTTTCTTT.

This clone showed up just a few times. The J gene is TRBJ1-3, the V gene TRBV19, with TRBD1 identical over 7 bases. V lost 5 bases and J lost 3; bases outside the gene matches: 4. CDR1 and CDR2 from the germline V gene are LNHDA and SQIVND (reference sequence). The CDR3 contains 14 residues. CDR3: CASSVRTGGNTIYF. The CDR3 bases are TGTGCCAGTAGTGTCCGGACAGGTGGAAACACCATATATTTT.

The chain has TRBV28 and TRBJ1-5; D is perhaps TRBD1 (6 bases). The V gene's germline CDR1 is MDHEN and CDR2 SYDVKM. The CDR3 loop spans 16 amino acids. V lost 3 bases to trimming and J lost 0 bases, with 12 bases between them. The CDR3 spells CASSFEDSHSNQPQHF. The CDR3 DNA reads TGTGCCAGCAGTTTTGAGGACAGCCATAGCAATCAGCCCCAGCATTTT.

This chain links TRBV6-5 with TRBJ1-1, with unresolved D. Germline V gives CDR1 MNHEY, CDR2 SVGAGI. This CDR3 spans 16 amino acids. Trimming left V 2 bases short and J 3 bases short, with 16 bases between. The CDR3 sequence: CASSYQLSGADTEAFF. For the CDR3, the DNA is TGTGCCAGCAGTTACCAGCTAAGCGGAGCGGACACTGAAGCTTTCTTT.

This clone came up a few times. The chain uses TRBV15 and TRBJ1-5; 9 positions match TRBD1. V lost 3 bases and J lost 4; bases outside the gene matches: 4. Germline CDR1 and CDR2: LNHNV and YYDKDF (reference sequence). This CDR3 has 15 amino acids. In DNA form, the CDR3 reads TGTGCCACCAGCAGGGGGACAGGGCCGAATCAGCCCCAGCATTTT. Encoded protein: CATSRGTGPNQPQHF.

The CDR3 DNA reads as TGCGCCAGCAGTGAGTTCTCCGAGTTGGGCAGGGATATCATAGGCTACACCTTC. The encoded protein is CASSEFSELGRDIIGYTF. The rearrangement links TRBV10-1 to TRBJ1-2; D possibly corresponds to TRBD1 (5 bases). Germline lookup yields CDR1 WNHNN and CDR2 SYGVQD (reference sequence). The CDR3 spans 18 residues. Trimming pared 1 base from V and 8 bases from J, leaving 26 bases between.